A selection of T cell receptor beta chains follows, all from one sample in a study of metastatic and nonmetastatic thyroid tumors. TCRdb re-processed the PCR reads through MiXCR. The table shows some 34,000 clones, with about 15% occurring only once. The sequenced sample was blood. The receptors come from a female donor with papillary thyroid cancer or a benign thyroid nodule (not recorded which). Some clones in this sample may be carry-over from other donors' samples. Both conserved end residues are part of each CDR3. Each record gives: J gene, clone size, V gene, D gene, CDR3 length, CDR3 protein, CDR3 DNA. D genes are given only for firm matches. Clone size is stated in some rows and not others, as once, few, many or a class when expanded.

j_call: TRBJ2-1
clone_size: many
v_call: TRBV10-3
d_call: TRBD2
cdr3_length: 15
cdr3_aa: CAISPGGERVYEQFF
cdr3_nt: TGTGCCATCAGCCCGGGAGGGGAGCGCGTGTATGAGCAGTTCTTC

j_call: TRBJ1-6
clone_size: many
v_call: TRBV20-1
d_call: TRBD1
cdr3_length: 16
cdr3_aa: CSALDREPSYNSPLHF
cdr3_nt: TGCAGTGCCCTGGACAGGGAACCCTCCTATAATTCACCCCTCCACTTT

j_call: TRBJ1-1
clone_size: many
v_call: TRBV28
d_call: NA
cdr3_length: 13
cdr3_aa: CASFITGNTEAFF
cdr3_nt: TGTGCCAGTTTTATCACGGGGAACACTGAAGCTTTCTTT

j_call: TRBJ2-2
clone_size: NA
v_call: TRBV7-2
d_call: NA
cdr3_length: 15
cdr3_aa: CASSLWPRGTGELFF
cdr3_nt: TGTGCCAGCAGCTTATGGCCCAGGGGCACCGGTGAGCTGTTTTTT

j_call: TRBJ1-3
clone_size: many
v_call: TRBV19
d_call: TRBD1
cdr3_length: 16
cdr3_aa: CASSPQGASRGNTIYF
cdr3_nt: TGTGCCAGTAGCCCGCAGGGGGCATCGAGGGGAAACACCATATATTTT

j_call: TRBJ1-2
clone_size: NA
v_call: TRBV12-3/TRBV12-4
d_call: NA
cdr3_length: 17
cdr3_aa: CASSLWRGGNANYGYTF
cdr3_nt: TGTGCCAGCAGTTTATGGAGGGGGGGTAACGCTAACTATGGCTACACCTTC

j_call: TRBJ2-3
clone_size: few
v_call: TRBV12-3/TRBV12-4
d_call: NA
cdr3_length: 15
cdr3_aa: CASSLRAAGTDTQYF
cdr3_nt: TGTGCCAGCAGCCTCCGTGCCGCGGGCACAGATACGCAGTATTTT

j_call: TRBJ2-5
clone_size: many
v_call: TRBV18
d_call: TRBD2
cdr3_length: 16
cdr3_aa: CASSPTSGANGETQYF
cdr3_nt: TGTGCCAGCTCACCTACTAGCGGGGCCAACGGGGAGACCCAGTACTTC

j_call: TRBJ2-3
clone_size: many
v_call: TRBV20-1
d_call: NA
cdr3_length: 14
cdr3_aa: CSASGLVNTDTQYF
cdr3_nt: TGCAGTGCTAGTGGTCTAGTGAACACAGATACGCAGTATTTT

j_call: TRBJ2-7
clone_size: medium-sized
v_call: TRBV30
d_call: NA
cdr3_length: 14
cdr3_aa: CAWAIGAGLYEQYF
cdr3_nt: TGTGCCTGGGCCATCGGGGCGGGTTTATACGAGCAGTACTTC

j_call: TRBJ2-7
clone_size: many
v_call: TRBV29-1
d_call: TRBD2
cdr3_length: 15
cdr3_aa: CSVEDLASGKYEQYF
cdr3_nt: TGCAGCGTTGAAGATCTGGCTAGCGGGAAGTACGAGCAGTACTTC

j_call: TRBJ1-5
clone_size: many
v_call: TRBV28
d_call: NA
cdr3_length: 12
cdr3_aa: CASSSPEQPQHF
cdr3_nt: TGTGCCAGCAGTTCCCCCGAGCAGCCCCAGCATTTT

j_call: TRBJ1-3
clone_size: many
v_call: TRBV3-1
d_call: TRBD1
cdr3_length: 14
cdr3_aa: CASSLTGYGNTIYF
cdr3_nt: TGTGCCAGCAGCCTGACAGGGTATGGAAACACCATATATTTT

j_call: TRBJ2-1
clone_size: many
v_call: TRBV20-1
d_call: NA
cdr3_length: 12
cdr3_aa: CSVPGAYNEQFF
cdr3_nt: TGCAGTGTGCCCGGGGCCTACAATGAGCAGTTCTTC

j_call: TRBJ2-5
clone_size: many
v_call: TRBV10-3
d_call: TRBD2
cdr3_length: 16
cdr3_aa: CAISEALAGVHETQYF
cdr3_nt: TGTGCCATCAGTGAGGCTCTAGCGGGAGTTCACGAGACCCAGTACTTC

j_call: TRBJ1-1
clone_size: many
v_call: TRBV5-1
d_call: NA
cdr3_length: 13
cdr3_aa: CASSLLRDTEAFF
cdr3_nt: TGCGCCAGCAGCTTGTTGAGGGACACTGAAGCTTTCTTT

j_call: TRBJ2-3
clone_size: NA
v_call: TRBV5-1
d_call: NA
cdr3_length: 15
cdr3_aa: CASSFGGSGTDAQYF
cdr3_nt: TGCGCCAGCAGCTTCGGAGGGAGTGGGACAGATGCGCAGTATTTT

j_call: TRBJ1-1
clone_size: many
v_call: TRBV28
d_call: TRBD1
cdr3_length: 15
cdr3_aa: CASSLLTGGITEAFF
cdr3_nt: TGTGCCAGCAGTTTGCTCACAGGGGGTATTACTGAAGCTTTCTTT

j_call: TRBJ2-1
clone_size: NA
v_call: TRBV7-6
d_call: NA
cdr3_length: 15
cdr3_aa: CASSLGWGAYNDQFF
cdr3_nt: TGTGCCAGCAGCTTGGGCTGGGGGGCCTACAATGATCAGTTCTTC

j_call: TRBJ2-3
clone_size: many
v_call: TRBV6-2/TRBV6-3
d_call: TRBD2
cdr3_length: 19
cdr3_aa: CASSYSLEREGRDTDTQYF
cdr3_nt: TGTGCCAGCAGTTACTCTCTCGAGCGGGAGGGCCGGGACACAGATACGCAGTATTTT

j_call: TRBJ2-3
clone_size: many
v_call: TRBV5-1
d_call: TRBD2
cdr3_length: 16
cdr3_aa: CASSWTSGSEVDTQYF
cdr3_nt: TGCGCCAGCAGCTGGACTAGCGGGAGCGAGGTGGATACGCAGTATTTT

j_call: TRBJ2-4
clone_size: many
v_call: TRBV6-2/TRBV6-3
d_call: NA
cdr3_length: 15
cdr3_aa: CASSYPEPGRDIQYF
cdr3_nt: TGTGCCAGCAGTTACCCAGAACCGGGTCGGGACATTCAGTACTTC

j_call: TRBJ1-1
clone_size: many
v_call: TRBV20-1
d_call: NA
cdr3_length: 13
cdr3_aa: CSARAGGLTEAFF
cdr3_nt: TGCAGTGCTAGAGCGGGGGGGCTCACTGAAGCTTTCTTT

j_call: TRBJ1-4
clone_size: many
v_call: TRBV7-2
d_call: TRBD1
cdr3_length: 14
cdr3_aa: CASSRGLANEKLFF
cdr3_nt: TGTGCCAGCAGCAGGGGGCTTGCTAATGAAAAACTGTTTTTT

j_call: TRBJ2-2
clone_size: few
v_call: TRBV9
d_call: NA
cdr3_length: 15
cdr3_aa: CASSVILGDTGELFF
cdr3_nt: TGTGCCAGCAGCGTAATTCTTGGAGACACCGGGGAGCTGTTTTTT

j_call: TRBJ1-1
clone_size: many
v_call: TRBV3-1
d_call: NA
cdr3_length: 15
cdr3_aa: CASSQGTVGDTEAFF
cdr3_nt: TGTGCCAGCAGCCAAGGGACGGTGGGGGACACTGAAGCTTTCTTT

j_call: TRBJ2-2
clone_size: few
v_call: TRBV6-1
d_call: NA
cdr3_length: 12
cdr3_aa: CSSGRNTGELFF
cdr3_nt: TGTTCTTCGGGAAGGAACACCGGGGAGCTGTTTTTT

j_call: TRBJ1-2
clone_size: few
v_call: TRBV28
d_call: NA
cdr3_length: 17
cdr3_aa: CASSFSGVGPPPHVYTF
cdr3_nt: TGTGCCAGCAGCTTCTCTGGAGTGGGGCCCCCCCCTCATGTCTACACCTTC

j_call: TRBJ2-1
clone_size: many
v_call: TRBV12-3/TRBV12-4
d_call: NA
cdr3_length: 13
cdr3_aa: CASSFGPYNEQFF
cdr3_nt: TGTGCCAGCAGTTTCGGCCCTTACAATGAGCAGTTCTTC

j_call: TRBJ2-2
clone_size: many
v_call: TRBV11-1
d_call: TRBD2
cdr3_length: 17
cdr3_aa: CASSSTAGGTPTGELFF
cdr3_nt: TGTGCCAGCAGCTCAACAGCGGGGGGAACGCCCACCGGGGAGCTGTTTTTT

j_call: TRBJ2-7
clone_size: many
v_call: TRBV3-1
d_call: NA
cdr3_length: 12
cdr3_aa: CASSLGEYEQYF
cdr3_nt: TGTGCCAGCAGCCTGGGGGAATACGAGCAGTACTTC

j_call: TRBJ2-2
clone_size: few
v_call: TRBV6-1
d_call: TRBD2
cdr3_length: 16
cdr3_aa: CASKWGGSKITGELFF
cdr3_nt: TGTGCCAGCAAGTGGGGGGGGTCGAAAATCACCGGGGAGCTGTTTTTT

j_call: TRBJ2-2
clone_size: NA
v_call: TRBV12-3/TRBV12-4
d_call: NA
cdr3_length: 16
cdr3_aa: CAICLVGRANTGELFF
cdr3_nt: TGTGCCATCTGTTTAGTCGGCCGCGCGAACACCGGGGAGCTGTTTTTT

j_call: TRBJ2-3
clone_size: many
v_call: TRBV20-1
d_call: NA
cdr3_length: 14
cdr3_aa: CSARGRTGTDTQYF
cdr3_nt: TGCAGTGCCAGAGGTAGGACGGGCACAGATACGCAGTATTTT

j_call: TRBJ1-1
clone_size: many
v_call: TRBV7-3
d_call: NA
cdr3_length: 13
cdr3_aa: CASSPGWNTEAFF
cdr3_nt: TGTGCCAGCAGCCCCGGTTGGAACACTGAAGCTTTCTTT

j_call: TRBJ2-2
clone_size: many
v_call: TRBV9
d_call: NA
cdr3_length: 16
cdr3_aa: CASSVGGWGDTGELFF
cdr3_nt: TGTGCCAGCAGCGTAGGTGGTTGGGGTGACACCGGGGAGCTGTTTTTT

j_call: TRBJ1-3
clone_size: few
v_call: TRBV19
d_call: NA
cdr3_length: 15
cdr3_aa: CASSKIGLAGNTIYF
cdr3_nt: TGTGCCAGTAGTAAGATAGGCCTTGCAGGAAACACCATATATTTT

j_call: TRBJ2-7
clone_size: many
v_call: TRBV4-3
d_call: TRBD1
cdr3_length: 15
cdr3_aa: CASSKTGGPHYEQYF
cdr3_nt: TGCGCCAGCAGCAAGACAGGGGGGCCCCACTACGAGCAGTACTTC

j_call: TRBJ2-1
clone_size: few
v_call: TRBV11-2
d_call: TRBD2
cdr3_length: 15
cdr3_aa: CAGGLTSGSHNEQFF
cdr3_nt: TGTGCCGGCGGACTGACTAGCGGGAGTCACAATGAGCAGTTCTTC

j_call: TRBJ1-1
clone_size: many
v_call: TRBV2
d_call: NA
cdr3_length: 16
cdr3_aa: CASNYFWDKPNTEAFF
cdr3_nt: TGTGCCAGCAACTATTTTTGGGACAAACCAAACACTGAAGCTTTCTTT

j_call: TRBJ2-7
clone_size: many
v_call: TRBV10-3
d_call: TRBD2
cdr3_length: 11
cdr3_aa: CAIRLAGEQYF
cdr3_nt: TGTGCCATCAGATTAGCGGGCGAGCAGTACTTC

j_call: TRBJ1-4
clone_size: many
v_call: TRBV7-2
d_call: NA
cdr3_length: 14
cdr3_aa: CASSLVTTNEKLFF
cdr3_nt: TGTGCCAGCAGCTTAGTAACAACTAATGAAAAACTGTTTTTT

j_call: TRBJ1-1
clone_size: many
v_call: TRBV28
d_call: NA
cdr3_length: 14
cdr3_aa: CASSLFQPNTEAFF
cdr3_nt: TGTGCCAGCAGTTTGTTCCAGCCCAACACTGAAGCTTTCTTT

j_call: TRBJ2-7
clone_size: many
v_call: TRBV19
d_call: NA
cdr3_length: 14
cdr3_aa: CASSIRLGVGEQYF
cdr3_nt: TGTGCCAGTAGTATTAGACTGGGAGTGGGAGAGCAGTACTTC

j_call: TRBJ1-6
clone_size: many
v_call: TRBV20-1
d_call: NA
cdr3_length: 17
cdr3_aa: CSALSIPGAGDNSPLHF
cdr3_nt: TGCAGTGCCCTATCTATACCAGGGGCGGGGGATAATTCACCCCTCCACTTT

j_call: TRBJ2-3
clone_size: many
v_call: TRBV7-9
d_call: NA
cdr3_length: 15
cdr3_aa: CASSDNIWGSDTQYF
cdr3_nt: TGTGCCAGCAGCGATAACATATGGGGGTCAGATACGCAGTATTTT

j_call: TRBJ2-1
clone_size: many
v_call: TRBV30
d_call: TRBD2
cdr3_length: 13
cdr3_aa: CAWSVLAGVKQFF
cdr3_nt: TGTGCCTGGAGTGTACTAGCGGGAGTTAAGCAGTTCTTC

j_call: TRBJ2-3
clone_size: many
v_call: TRBV4-3
d_call: NA
cdr3_length: 12
cdr3_aa: CASSLGGDTQYF
cdr3_nt: TGCGCCAGCAGCCTAGGGGGGGATACGCAGTATTTT

j_call: TRBJ2-5
clone_size: many
v_call: TRBV2
d_call: TRBD1
cdr3_length: 12
cdr3_aa: CASRGQGETQYF
cdr3_nt: TGTGCCAGCAGAGGACAGGGAGAGACCCAGTACTTC

j_call: TRBJ1-6
clone_size: many
v_call: TRBV2
d_call: TRBD1
cdr3_length: 15
cdr3_aa: CASRQGASYNSPLHF
cdr3_nt: TGTGCCAGCAGGCAGGGGGCCTCCTATAATTCACCCCTCCACTTT

j_call: TRBJ2-5
clone_size: many
v_call: TRBV9
d_call: NA
cdr3_length: 16
cdr3_aa: CASSVFLGQPGETQYF
cdr3_nt: TGTGCCAGCAGCGTATTCCTCGGACAGCCAGGAGAGACCCAGTACTTC

j_call: TRBJ1-1
clone_size: few
v_call: TRBV15
d_call: NA
cdr3_length: 16
cdr3_aa: CATSREVAGSNTEAFF
cdr3_nt: TGTGCCACCAGCAGGGAGGTGGCAGGCAGCAACACTGAAGCTTTCTTT

j_call: TRBJ2-1
clone_size: few
v_call: TRBV24-1
d_call: NA
cdr3_length: 12
cdr3_aa: CATSERLNEQFF
cdr3_nt: TGTGCCACCAGTGAAAGACTCAATGAGCAGTTCTTC

j_call: TRBJ2-1
clone_size: many
v_call: TRBV7-2
d_call: NA
cdr3_length: 12
cdr3_aa: CASSFMSQSRFF
cdr3_nt: TGTGCCAGCAGCTTCATGAGTCAATCGAGGTTCTTC

j_call: TRBJ1-1
clone_size: many
v_call: TRBV9
d_call: NA
cdr3_length: 14
cdr3_aa: CASSPRGANTEAFF
cdr3_nt: TGTGCCAGCAGCCCCCGGGGGGCCAACACTGAAGCTTTCTTT

j_call: TRBJ2-2
clone_size: many
v_call: TRBV5-5
d_call: TRBD1
cdr3_length: 14
cdr3_aa: CASNTGADTGELFF
cdr3_nt: TGTGCCAGCAACACAGGGGCGGACACCGGGGAGCTGTTTTTT

j_call: TRBJ2-7
clone_size: NA
v_call: TRBV7-3
d_call: TRBD2
cdr3_length: 18
cdr3_aa: CASSLPGLAGGSSYEQYF
cdr3_nt: TGTGCCAGCAGCTTACCCGGACTAGCGGGGGGAAGCTCCTACGAGCAGTACTTC

j_call: TRBJ2-7
clone_size: NA
v_call: TRBV5-1
d_call: NA
cdr3_length: 15
cdr3_aa: CASSPLAGAGYEQYF
cdr3_nt: TGCGCCAGCAGCCCCCTGGCAGGAGCAGGCTACGAGCAGTACTTC

j_call: TRBJ2-5
clone_size: many
v_call: TRBV11-2
d_call: NA
cdr3_length: 13
cdr3_aa: CASSFGVGETQYF
cdr3_nt: TGTGCCAGCAGCTTTGGGGTGGGAGAGACCCAGTACTTC